Listed below are T cell receptor beta chains from one sample, sequenced in a study of T cells in localized non-small cell lung cancer. Profiled with immunoSEQ multiplex PCR; TCRdb holds only in-frame clones, not every one. The profile covers around 90,000 clones, with around 80% appearing a single time and over 15% taken by the ten largest. Sequences were derived from PBMCs, sampled before any cancer treatment. These TCRs come from a man aged 35 to 69 with stage II squamous cell lung carcinoma. Both conserved end residues are part of each CDR3. D genes are given only for firm matches. Clone size is shown for a subset of rows, as once, few, many or a class of expanded clone.

v_gene	d_gene	abundance	j_gene	CDR3aa	CDR3nt
TRBV15	NA	NA	TRBJ1-1	CATSRVQGNTEAFF	TGTGCCACCAGCAGAGTACAGGGGAACACTGAAGCTTTCTTT
TRBV9	NA	NA	TRBJ2-2	CASSQAEGVRTGELFF	TGTGCCAGCAGCCAGGCTGAGGGGGTGCGCACCGGGGAGCTGTTTTTT
TRBV5-1	NA	NA	TRBJ1-1	CASSLPGPEAFF	TGCGCCAGCAGCTTACCGGGACCCGAAGCTTTCTTT
TRBV30	NA	NA	TRBJ1-3	CAWSETFSGNTIYF	TGTGCCTGGAGTGAAACATTCTCTGGAAACACCATATATTTT
TRBV29-1	NA	NA	TRBJ1-1	CSVDAMNTEAFF	TGCAGCGTTGATGCAATGAACACTGAAGCTTTCTTT
TRBV4-3	TRBD2	NA	TRBJ2-3	CASSDGGAGDTQYF	TGCGCCAGCAGCGACGGGGGGGCAGGAGATACGCAGTATTTT
TRBV6-5	NA	NA	TRBJ1-1	CASSSTAMNTEAFF	TGTGCCAGCAGTTCGACAGCAATGAACACTGAAGCTTTCTTT
TRBV2	TRBD2	NA	TRBJ2-5	CASSERSGRASETQYF	TGTGCCAGCAGTGAACGTAGCGGGAGGGCCTCGGAGACCCAGTACTTC
TRBV7-2	NA	NA	TRBJ2-5	CASSLAGGIGETQYF	TGTGCCAGCAGCTTAGCCGGTGGTATTGGAGAGACCCAGTACTTC
TRBV5-5	NA	NA	TRBJ2-1	CASSLRGNVQNEQFF	TGTGCCAGCAGCTTAAGGGGTAATGTTCAGAATGAGCAGTTCTTC
TRBV4-3	TRBD2	NA	TRBJ2-2	CASSQGGGTRWTGELFF	TGCGCCAGCAGCCAAGGGGGGGGGACCCGTTGGACCGGGGAGCTGTTTTTT
TRBV7-2	TRBD2	NA	TRBJ2-7	CASSLVGGGAREQYF	TGTGCCAGCAGCTTAGTCGGCGGGGGGGCTCGCGAGCAGTACTTC
TRBV4-1	NA	NA	TRBJ1-1	CASSQGQSNTEAFF	TGCGCCAGCAGCCAAGGACAATCGAACACTGAAGCTTTCTTT
TRBV7-3	NA	NA	TRBJ1-1	CASSPSSIRAEAFF	TGTGCCAGCAGCCCGAGTTCAATACGTGCTGAAGCTTTCTTT
TRBV14	NA	NA	TRBJ2-7	CASSLTAPGEQYF	TGTGCCAGCAGCCTAACAGCGCCTGGCGAGCAGTACTTC
TRBV9	TRBD1	NA	TRBJ1-4	CASSPSTGGREKLFF	TGTGCCAGCAGCCCATCGACAGGGGGACGGGAAAAACTGTTTTTT
TRBV5-6	TRBD2	NA	TRBJ2-7	CASSPSQREASYEQYF	TGTGCCAGCAGCCCATCTCAGCGGGAGGCCTCCTACGAGCAGTACTTC
TRBV4-3	NA	NA	TRBJ1-3	CASSQDIKGPQYF	TGCGCCAGCAGCCAAGATATAAAGGGGCCCCAATATTTT
TRBV2	NA	many	TRBJ2-1	CASGPYNEQFF	TGTGCCAGCGGGCCCTACAATGAGCAGTTCTTC
TRBV6-5	NA	NA	TRBJ1-2	CASSSTQGPGYGYTF	TGTGCCAGCAGCTCCACTCAGGGGCCCGGCTATGGCTACACCTTC
TRBV6-5	TRBD1	NA	TRBJ1-5	CASSYSTGGNQPQHF	TGTGCCAGCAGTTACTCCACAGGGGGCAATCAGCCCCAGCATTTT
TRBV4-3	NA	NA	TRBJ2-2	CASSHSRNTGELFF	TGCGCCAGCAGCCACTCGAGGAACACCGGGGAGCTGTTTTTT
TRBV18	TRBD1	NA	TRBJ1-1	CASSLLGQGRGNTEAFF	TGTGCCAGCTCACTACTGGGACAGGGGAGGGGAAACACTGAAGCTTTCTTT
TRBV29-1	NA	NA	TRBJ1-1	CSGRPGPGTEAFF	TGCAGCGGCCGGCCGGGCCCGGGCACTGAAGCTTTCTTT
TRBV6-6	NA	once	TRBJ2-7	CASSYSKLWKDEQYF	TGTGCCAGCAGTTACTCCAAATTATGGAAGGACGAGCAGTACTTC
TRBV10-3	TRBD2	NA	TRBJ2-3	CAISESVASGMTDTQYF	TGTGCCATCAGTGAGTCAGTAGCTAGCGGGATGACAGATACGCAGTATTTT
TRBV2	NA	few	TRBJ1-2	CASSEGEITGYTF	TGTGCCAGCAGTGAGGGTGAGATCACTGGCTACACCTTC
TRBV30	NA	NA	TRBJ1-4	CAWSVRSGEKLFF	TGTGCCTGGAGTGTACGATCAGGGGAAAAACTGTTTTTT
TRBV27	NA	NA	TRBJ2-3	CANTTAGRTDTQYF	TGTGCCAACACCACCGCCGGCCGCACAGATACGCAGTATTTT
TRBV18	NA	NA	TRBJ1-1	CASSPQTGSNTEAFF	TGTGCCAGCTCACCACAAACAGGATCAAACACTGAAGCTTTCTTT
TRBV5-1	TRBD1	NA	TRBJ2-3	CASSQTGGGTDTQYF	TGCGCCAGCAGCCAGACAGGGGGCGGAACAGATACGCAGTATTTT
TRBV7-3	TRBD2	NA	TRBJ2-1	CASSLTSGRANEQFF	TGTGCCAGCAGCTTAACTAGCGGGAGGGCCAATGAGCAGTTCTTC
TRBV7-8	NA	NA	TRBJ1-6	CASSSQGPGYNSPLHF	TGTGCCAGCAGCTCACAGGGCCCTGGGTATAATTCACCCCTCCACTTT
TRBV7-9	NA	NA	TRBJ2-1	CASSNRQTSSYNEQFF	TGTGCCAGCAGCAACAGACAGACGAGCTCCTACAATGAGCAGTTCTTC
TRBV6-1	NA	NA	TRBJ2-3	CASRVQGAADTQYF	TGTGCCAGCAGAGTACAGGGTGCAGCAGATACGCAGTATTTT
TRBV29-1	TRBD1	NA	TRBJ1-4	CSTRQGATNEKLFF	TGCAGCACTCGCCAGGGGGCAACTAATGAAAAACTGTTTTTT
TRBV11-3	NA	NA	TRBJ1-1	CASSLGRANTEAFF	TGTGCCAGCAGCCTCGGTCGGGCAAATACTGAAGCTTTCTTT
TRBV15	NA	NA	TRBJ2-7	CATSRDRARYEQYF	TGTGCCACCAGCAGAGACAGGGCTAGGTACGAGCAGTACTTC
TRBV5-6	TRBD1	NA	TRBJ1-4	CASSWDSHDEKLFF	TGTGCCAGCAGCTGGGACAGCCATGATGAAAAACTGTTTTTT
TRBV20-1	NA	NA	TRBJ2-1	CSTSPYNEQFF	TGCTCCACGAGCCCCTACAATGAGCAGTTCTTC
TRBV6-5	NA	NA	TRBJ2-5	CASSSSGGYQETQYF	TGTGCCAGCAGTTCAAGCGGAGGGTACCAAGAGACCCAGTACTTC
TRBV4-1	TRBD2	once	TRBJ2-1	CASSPRGGLSYNEQFF	TGCGCCAGCAGCCCCCGCGGGGGGTTATCCTACAATGAGCAGTTCTTC
TRBV28	TRBD1	NA	TRBJ2-7	CASSLHGTANYEQYF	TGTGCCAGCAGTTTGCATGGGACAGCGAACTACGAGCAGTACTTC
TRBV28	TRBD2	NA	TRBJ2-2	CASMREDTGELFF	TGTGCCAGCATGCGGGAGGACACCGGGGAGCTGTTTTTT
TRBV19	TRBD1	NA	TRBJ1-2	CASSIAPGTGGRHGYTF	TGTGCCAGTAGTATAGCCCCAGGGACAGGGGGCAGACATGGCTACACCTTC
TRBV9	TRBD2	NA	TRBJ2-2	CASRDQRGGPTGELFF	TGTGCCAGCAGAGACCAGCGGGGGGGCCCCACCGGGGAGCTGTTTTTT
TRBV9	NA	NA	TRBJ2-3	CASSVDGTDTQYF	TGTGCCAGCAGCGTAGATGGCACAGATACGCAGTATTTT
TRBV30	NA	NA	TRBJ2-1	CAWSPDSSYNEQFF	TGTGCCTGGAGTCCGGACTCCTCCTACAATGAGCAGTTCTTC
TRBV6-6	NA	NA	TRBJ2-1	CASSSLHEQFF	TGTGCCAGCAGTTCTCTCCATGAGCAGTTCTTC
TRBV28	NA	few	TRBJ2-7	CASSAYYGSYEQYF	TGTGCCAGCAGTGCTTACTACGGATCCTACGAGCAGTACTTC
TRBV6-5	NA	NA	TRBJ1-3	CASSGVGSGNTIYF	TGTGCCAGCAGCGGAGTTGGCTCTGGAAACACCATATATTTT
TRBV9	TRBD2	NA	TRBJ2-1	CASSLLAGEGNEQFF	TGTGCCAGCAGCCTACTAGCGGGAGAGGGCAATGAGCAGTTCTTC